These 30 T cell receptor beta chains originate from one sample sequenced in a study of blood T cell repertoires in COVID-19. The assay was immunoSEQ multiplex PCR, and TCRdb's table has in-frame clones only and misses some. The sample holds about 140,000 clones, approximately 84% seen once. Material for sequencing was peripheral blood. These receptors were obtained from a woman between 55 and 75 years old with acute or convalescent COVID-19.

The chain is built from TRBV28 and TRBJ2-7; a possible D gene is TRBD1 (6 bases). The CDR3 length is 14 residues. The V gene's germline CDR1 is MDHEN and CDR2 SYDVKM. V was shortened by 6 bases and J by 0 bases, with 12 bases between the two germline ends. The CDR3 DNA reads TGTGCCAGCAGCCAAGGGACACTCTCCTACGAGCAGTACTTC. Protein product: CASSQGTLSYEQYF.

The chain links TRBV10-1 to TRBJ1-1; 8 bases agree with TRBD1. CDR3 length equals 15 residues. Trimming at V came to 1 base and at J to 5 bases, leaving 6 bases not matched to a gene. Germline-derived CDR1 and CDR2 are WNHNN and SYGVQD (reference sequence). The CDR3: CASSELPTGETEAFF. The CDR3 DNA reads TGCGCCAGCAGTGAGTTGCCGACAGGGGAGACTGAAGCTTTCTTT.

There are many counts of this clone. J is TRBJ1-3 and V is TRBV6-6; D remains ambiguous. Trimming cost V 6 bases and J 2 bases, with 11 bases left between them. CDR3 length: 14 residues. From germline, CDR1 is MNHNY and CDR2 SVGAGI (reference sequence). CDR3 region: CASSPEGAGNTIYF. The CDR3 DNA reads TGTGCCAGCAGCCCTGAGGGTGCTGGAAACACCATATATTTT.

In its sample, this clone was seen once. V is TRBV7-9 and J is TRBJ2-7, with 8 bases that match TRBD1. V trimming: 0 bases; J trimming: 6 bases; junction bases outside the gene matches: 7. The V gene's germline CDR1 is SEHNR and CDR2 FQNEAQ (reference sequence). The CDR3 is 15 residues long. The DNA for the CDR3 is TGTGCCAGCAGCTTAGCTAGACAGGGGACCCTCGAGCAGTACTTC. Protein sequence: CASSLARQGTLEQYF. The full variable domain, rest sourced from reference TRBV7-9 and TRBJ2-7, is DTGVSQNPRHKITKRGQNVTFRCDPISEHNRLYWYRQTLGQGPEFLTYFQNEAQLEKSRLLSDRFSAERPKGSFSTLEIQRTEQGDSAMYLCASSLARQGTLEQYFGPGTRLTVT.

The chain links TRBV28 to TRBJ2-1; the match to TRBD2 covers 7 bases. CDR1 MDHEN and CDR2 SYDVKM come from the germline V gene. Trimming at V came to 6 bases and at J to 6 bases, leaving 11 bases not matched to a gene. The CDR3 is 15 amino acids. CDR3 DNA: TGTGCCAGCAGCCCAGCAGCGGGATGGGGCAATGAGCAGTTCTTC. Translated, it gives CASSPAAGWGNEQFF.

This clone has just a few counts. The chain combines TRBV5-1 with TRBJ1-1; D may be TRBD1 (5 bases). The CDR3 has 11 residues. Germline-derived CDR1 and CDR2 are SGHRS and YFSETQ. Trimming removed 5 bases at V and 5 bases at J, with 7 bases between. The chain's CDR3 is CASRGETEAFF. The CDR3 DNA is TGCGCCAGCAGAGGGGAAACTGAAGCTTTCTTT.

The chain links TRBV28 to TRBJ2-7; 8 bases are a match to TRBD1. From germline, CDR1 is MDHEN and CDR2 SYDVKM. After removal of 2 bases from V and 5 bases from J, the junction contained 5 bases not matched to a gene. This CDR3 region has 14 residues. The CDR3 bases are TGTGCCAGCAGTTTACGGTCAGGGGGCGACGAGCAGTACTTC. Its protein is CASSLRSGGDEQYF.

The V gene is TRBV3-1 (or the pseudogene TRBV3-2), the J gene TRBJ1-1; a possible D gene is TRBD1 (6 bases). Trimming cost V 2 bases and J 7 bases, with 11 bases left between them. Per the germline V gene, CDR1 is LGHDT and CDR2 is YNNKEL (reference sequence). This CDR3 has 13 residues. The CDR3 bases are TGTGCCAGCAGCCAATTCGGACAGCGTGAAGCTTTCTTT. This codes for CASSQFGQREAFF.

The V and J genes are TRBV10-3 and TRBJ1-6, with TRBD1 matching 7 bases. Trimming at V came to 6 bases and at J to 7 bases, leaving 3 bases not matched to a gene. Germline-derived CDR1 and CDR2 are ENHRY and SYGVKD. The CDR3 has 13 amino acids. Written as DNA, the CDR3 is TGTGCCATCAGCGTACAGGGGAATTCACCCCTCCACTTT. This sequence encodes CAISVQGNSPLHF.

This rearrangement joins TRBV7-9 to TRBJ1-6; 10 nucleotides match TRBD1. With V trimmed by 5 bases and J by 4 bases, 2 bases remained unmatched. CDR1 is SEHNR, CDR2 FQNEAQ, per germline (reference sequence). The CDR3 is made up of 15 amino acids. The CDR3 is CASSPGQGYNSPLHF. As DNA, the CDR3 is TGTGCCAGCAGCCCGGGACAGGGGTATAATTCACCCCTCCACTTT. Using reference TRBV7-9 and TRBJ1-6 for the parts outside the CDR3, the full variable domain is DTGVSQNPRHKITKRGQNVTFRCDPISEHNRLYWYRQTLGQGPEFLTYFQNEAQLEKSRLLSDRFSAERPKGSFSTLEIQRTEQGDSAMYLCASSPGQGYNSPLHFGNGTRLTVT.

The chain is built from TRBV28 and TRBJ1-4; D not certain. V was pared by 4 bases and J by 5 bases, with 17 bases between. This CDR3 region has 16 residues. CDR1 is MDHEN, CDR2 SYDVKM, per germline. As DNA, the CDR3 is TGTGCCAGCAGTTGGTTCTCCCCCGGGGTCAATGAAAAACTGTTTTTT. Its translation: CASSWFSPGVNEKLFF.

The chain couples TRBV11-2 to TRBJ1-6, with TRBD1 identical over 7 bases. Germline V gene sequence: CDR1 SGHAT, CDR2 FQNNGV. V dropped 5 bases and J dropped 10; count of bases not matched to a gene: 8. The CDR3 is made up of 14 amino acids. The CDR3 is CASSEGQPRSPLHF. The CDR3 bases are TGTGCCAGCAGCGAGGGACAGCCTCGGTCACCCCTCCACTTT.

The chain joins TRBV19 to TRBJ2-2; a weak D match, TRBD2 (6 bases). V lost 6 bases and J lost 6, with 14 bases in between. Germline lookup yields CDR1 LNHDA and CDR2 SQIVND (reference sequence). The length of the CDR3 is 14 residues. The CDR3 DNA is TGTGCCAGTAGGACCACCGGGGACTCCGGGGAGCTGTTTTTT. Encoded protein: CASRTTGDSGELFF.

The chain joins TRBV28 to TRBJ2-1, with TRBD2 matching over 9 bases. The germline CDR1 and CDR2 sequences are MDHEN and SYDVKM. There are 17 residues in the CDR3. J lost 1 base, V lost 6 bases, and 10 bases had no gene match. The CDR3 sequence: CASSPSILAGSYNEQFF. DNA of the CDR3: TGTGCCAGCAGCCCTTCAATTCTAGCGGGGTCCTACAATGAGCAGTTCTTC.

The rearrangement links TRBV28 to TRBJ1-4; a possible D gene is TRBD1 (5 bases). This CDR3 comprises 14 residues. Trimming pared 2 bases from V and 3 bases from J, leaving 7 bases between. Germline lookup yields CDR1 MDHEN and CDR2 SYDVKM. The CDR3 sequence: CASSLQGANEKLFF. CDR3 coding DNA: TGTGCCAGCAGTTTACAAGGGGCTAATGAAAAACTGTTTTTT.

The rearrangement uses TRBV28 and TRBJ2-5; 10 bases fit TRBD1. The CDR3 is made up of 13 amino acids. CDR1 is MDHEN, CDR2 SYDVKM, per germline. V trimming: 10 bases; J trimming: 4 bases; junction bases outside the gene matches: 6. The CDR3 coding sequence is TGTGCCACCGGGACAGGGGCATTAGAGACCCAGTACTTC. This sequence encodes CATGTGALETQYF.

The V gene is TRBV15, the J gene TRBJ2-1; 7 bases map to TRBD2. The germline V gene encodes CDR1 LNHNV and CDR2 YYDKDF (reference sequence). The CDR3 has 13 amino acids. Trimming took 8 bases from V and 7 from J; bases not matched to a gene: 8. CDR3 protein: CATRVRESNEQFF. The CDR3 nucleotides read TGTGCCACCCGTGTGCGGGAGTCAAATGAGCAGTTCTTC.

The rearrangement joins TRBV27 to TRBJ2-5; 12 nucleotides match TRBD2. Germline V lookup: CDR1 MNHEY, CDR2 SMNVEV (reference sequence). The J segment lost 7 bases and the V segment lost 2 bases, leaving 8 bases of the junction unmatched. CDR3 length: 16 amino acids. CDR3 sequence (DNA): TGTGCCAGCAGTTTACTAGCGGGAGGGGGTTCGGGGACCCAGTACTTC. Translation: CASSLLAGGGSGTQYF.

This rearrangement joins TRBV4-3 to TRBJ1-5, with 9 bases lining up with TRBD1. Germline values: CDR1 LGHNA, CDR2 YSLEER. The CDR3 has 16 amino acids. Trimming at V came to 0 bases and at J to 7 bases, leaving 7 bases not matched to a gene. CDR3 bases: TGCGCCAGCAGCCAAGATTGGCCAGGACAGGGGCAGCCCCAGCATTTT. The encoded protein is CASSQDWPGQGQPQHF.

On this clone: Within the sample, other DNA sequences also encode this same CDR3. CDR3 sequence reads: CASSPGQGMNTEAFF. The CDR3 DNA sequence: TGTGCCAGCAGCCCGGGACAGGGCATGAACACTGAAGCTTTCTTT. This chain uses TRBV7-3 with TRBJ1-1, with TRBD1 matching over 9 bases. V lost 5 bases to trimming and J lost 0 bases; unmatched junction nucleotides: 4. The CDR3 has 15 residues. Germline V gives CDR1 SGHTA, CDR2 FQGTGA.

V is TRBV3-1 (or the pseudogene TRBV3-2) and J is TRBJ2-3; D may be TRBD2 (5 bases). CDR1 and CDR2 from the germline V gene are LGHDT and YNNKEL (reference sequence). The CDR3 consists of 15 residues. With 0 bases removed from V and 4 bases from J, the gap between germline ends came to 11 bases. CDR3 in amino acids: CASSQEEGGADTQYF. As DNA, the CDR3 is TGTGCCAGCAGCCAAGAAGAGGGTGGCGCAGATACGCAGTATTTT.

The table lists this clone with a few counts. The chain links TRBV28 to TRBJ2-7; TRBD1 agrees at 8 bases. CDR1 is MDHEN and CDR2 is SYDVKM in the germline V gene. The J segment lost 7 bases and the V segment lost 6 bases, leaving 11 bases of the junction unmatched. The CDR3 loop spans 14 amino acids. CDR3 region: CASSPDRGWSEQYF. DNA of the CDR3: TGTGCCAGCAGCCCTGACAGGGGTTGGTCGGAGCAGTACTTC.

This chain uses TRBV7-2 with TRBJ2-7, with 8 bases matching TRBD2. CDR1 SGHTA and CDR2 FQGNSA come from the germline V gene. The trim removed 4 bases at V and 3 bases at J, leaving 5 bases unmatched. The CDR3 contains 14 residues. The CDR3 sequence is CASSSSGQIYEQYF. The CDR3 DNA follows: TGTGCCAGCAGCTCTAGCGGGCAAATCTACGAGCAGTACTTC.

The V gene is TRBV7-2, the J gene TRBJ2-2; possibly TRBD1 for D (6 bases). The CDR3 sequence is 14 residues long. Germline CDR1 is SGHTA and CDR2 is FQGNSA. Trimming pared 6 bases from V and 5 bases from J, leaving 13 bases between. The CDR3 nucleotides read TGTGCCAGCAGATCTACAGGGTTTACCGGGGAGCTGTTTTTT. Protein: CASRSTGFTGELFF.

The J gene is TRBJ2-1, the V gene TRBV14; D perhaps matches TRBD2 (5 bases). Trimming left V 7 bases short and J 6 bases short, with 16 bases between. CDR3 length: 14 residues. Germline lookup yields CDR1 SGHDN and CDR2 FVKESK. The CDR3 bases are TGTGCCAGCAAACGTGAGGGCTGGTTCAATGAGCAGTTCTTC. Amino acid sequence: CASKREGWFNEQFF. Full variable domain (outside the CDR3, taken from reference TRBV14 and TRBJ2-1): EAGVTQFPSHSVIEKGQTVTLRCDPISGHDNLYWYRRVMGKEIKFLLHFVKESKQDESGMPNNRFLAERTGGTYSTLKVQPAELEDSGVYFCASKREGWFNEQFFGPGTRLTVL.

The chain recombines TRBV28 with TRBJ2-7; 7 nucleotides line up with TRBD1. The ends lost 5 bases at V and 9 bases at J; junction bases unmatched: 10. This CDR3 is built from 13 residues. The germline V gene has CDR1 MDHEN and CDR2 SYDVKM. The CDR3 sequence: CASSEDRLRGQYF. The CDR3 bases are TGTGCCAGCAGTGAGGACAGGTTACGAGGGCAGTACTTC.

This rearrangement joins TRBV24-1 to TRBJ1-2; 9 nucleotides agree with TRBD1. J was trimmed by 8 bases and V by 3 bases; bases with no gene match: 12. CDR3 length equals 16 residues. Germline-derived CDR1 and CDR2 are KGHDR and SFDVKD. The CDR3: CATSDPWTGALEGYTF. CDR3 sequence (DNA): TGTGCCACCAGTGATCCTTGGACAGGGGCGCTGGAAGGCTACACCTTC.

The rearrangement joins TRBV11-3 to TRBJ1-1, with D unresolved. This CDR3 comprises 11 residues. The V gene's germline CDR1 is SGHNT and CDR2 YENEEA. Trimming removed 5 bases at V and 9 bases at J, with 10 bases between. CDR3 nucleotides: TGTGCCAGCAGCGCAATACAAAAAGCTTTCTTT. This translates into CASSAIQKAFF.

This rearrangement joins TRBV6-2 or TRBV6-3 to TRBJ2-7; perhaps TRBD2 as D (5 bases). CDR3 length equals 12 residues. Germline V CDR1 and CDR2: MNHEY, SVGEGT. V gave up 2 bases and J gave up 4 bases, with 6 bases separating them. CDR3 in amino acids: CASSYRRYEQYF. The CDR3 bases are TGTGCCAGCAGTTACCGGAGGTACGAGCAGTACTTC.

This clone has a handful of counts. This chain uses TRBV15 with TRBJ2-5, with D possibly matching TRBD1 (6 bases). V was shortened by 4 bases and J by 6 bases, with 12 bases between the two germline ends. Germline CDR1 is LNHNV and CDR2 is YYDKDF (reference sequence). The CDR3 is made up of 13 amino acids. The CDR3 loop reads CATSIQGIKTQYF. CDR3 DNA: TGTGCCACCAGCATCCAGGGGATCAAGACCCAGTACTTC.